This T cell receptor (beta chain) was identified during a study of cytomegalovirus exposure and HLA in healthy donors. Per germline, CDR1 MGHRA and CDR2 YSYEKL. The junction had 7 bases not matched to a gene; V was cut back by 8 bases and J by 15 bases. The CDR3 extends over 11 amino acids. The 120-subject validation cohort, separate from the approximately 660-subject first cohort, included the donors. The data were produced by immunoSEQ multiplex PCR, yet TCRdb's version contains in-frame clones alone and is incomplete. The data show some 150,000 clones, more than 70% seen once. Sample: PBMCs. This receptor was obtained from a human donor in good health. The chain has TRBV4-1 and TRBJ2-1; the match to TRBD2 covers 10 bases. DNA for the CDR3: TGCGCCAGCTCCCTAGCGGGAGTTTTGTTCTTC. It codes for CASSLAGVLFF.